The TCR beta chain described here comes from a study of blood T cell repertoires in COVID-19. Overall study context: Nucleic acid was either cDNA or gDNA, and it came from T cells, B-cell-depleted T cells, or PBMCs.

Participant ages covered about 18 to 100 years across about two dozen US areas. The recovered donors of Cohort 3 showed two negative PCRs, clearance, or symptom resolution. Trimming took off 3 bases at V and 3 bases at J, with 19 bases between the two ends. CDR1 and CDR2 (germline): MNHEY, SMNVEV (reference sequence). The CDR3 is 17 amino acids. As originally analysed: Amplification with reference gene primers provided the estimates of nucleated cell counts. Some clones are missing from TCRdb's copy, which holds only in-frame ones; the method was immunoSEQ multiplex PCR. V and J calls and clone size follow that table, whereas D and trimming were derived from the DNA. The data contain about 150,000 clones, around 85% of them singletons.

The chain is built from TRBV27 and TRBJ2-3, with a tentative D call TRBD1 (6 bases). The sequence was obtained from a woman aged 35 to 49 who had recovered from COVID-19. Input material: PBMCs or T cells enriched from blood (not recorded which). The CDR3 coding sequence is TGTGCCAGCAGTTTCTCAGGGGTACCCGATTCTACAGATACGCAGTATTTT. It specifies CASSFSGVPDSTDTQYF.